The clone carrying this TCR beta chain was detected a few times. The target antigen is unknown. CDR1 is DFQATT, CDR2 SNEGSKA, per germline (reference sequence). V lost 5 bases and J lost 8; bases outside the gene matches: 3. The CDR3 sequence is 11 residues long. Donors were healthy HIV-negative adults without recently reported acute infections or vaccinations. CD4+ cells yielded CD45RA+ naive and CD45RA-negative memory subsets. The data derive from a study of shared clonotypes between healthy human individuals. Points from the study as a whole: Roughly 5% of naive CD4 clonotypes were common to four donors.

Authors' data handling: Junction-only sequences produced by ImmunoSEQ had no quality scores, so filtering differed. This table comes from immunoSEQ multiplex PCR, and its TCRdb copy is limited to in-frame clones, with some not included. V, J and clone size are those of that table, while D and trimming were read from the DNA. The sample carries about 360,000 clones, 70% to 75% recorded once. Sequencing was performed on memory CD4+ T cells sorted from blood. Subset denoted: CD45RA-negative fraction. The source is a man in his thirties or forties in good health. The gene calls are TRBV20-1 and TRBJ2-4; 7 nucleotides match TRBD1. The CDR3 spells CSARRGYIQYF. CDR3 DNA: TGCAGTGCTCGCAGGGGGTACATTCAGTACTTC.